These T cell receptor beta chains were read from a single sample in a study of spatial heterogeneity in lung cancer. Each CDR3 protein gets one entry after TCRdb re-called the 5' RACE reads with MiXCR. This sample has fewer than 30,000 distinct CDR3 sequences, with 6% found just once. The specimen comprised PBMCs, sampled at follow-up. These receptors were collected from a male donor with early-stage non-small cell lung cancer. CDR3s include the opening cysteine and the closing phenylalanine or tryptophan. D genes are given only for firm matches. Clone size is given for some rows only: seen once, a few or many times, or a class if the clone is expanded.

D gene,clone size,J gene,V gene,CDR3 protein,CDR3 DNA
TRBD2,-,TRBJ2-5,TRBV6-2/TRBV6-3,CASSTGTSIETQYF,TGTGCCAGCAGTACCGGGACTAGCATAGAGACCCAGTACTTC
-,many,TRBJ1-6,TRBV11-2,CASHPQWDPYSPLHF,TGTGCCAGCCATCCCCAGTGGGACCCCTATTCACCCCTCCACTTT
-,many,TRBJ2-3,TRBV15,CATSRDRVGEGTDTQYF,TGTGCCACCAGCAGAGATCGCGTGGGGGAGGGCACAGATACGCAGTATTTT
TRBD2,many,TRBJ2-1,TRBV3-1,CASSPTSGSSEQFF,TGTGCCAGCAGTCCAACTAGCGGGAGCAGTGAGCAGTTCTTC
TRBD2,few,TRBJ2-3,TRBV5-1,CASSPGLAGGPDTQYF,TGCGCCAGCAGCCCCGGACTAGCGGGGGGGCCTGATACGCAGTATTTT
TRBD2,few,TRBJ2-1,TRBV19,CASSMRTSGGLYNEQFF,TGTGCCAGTAGTATGAGGACTAGCGGGGGCCTTTACAATGAGCAGTTCTTC
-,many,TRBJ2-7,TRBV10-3,CAISSSYEQYF,TGTGCCATCAGTTCCTCCTACGAGCAGTACTTC
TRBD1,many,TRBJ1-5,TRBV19,CASSIAGQGASQPQHF,TGTGCCAGTAGTATTGCAGGACAGGGGGCCTCTCAGCCCCAGCATTTT
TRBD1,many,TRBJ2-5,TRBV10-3,CAISSGTGIVETQYF,TGTGCCATCAGTTCCGGGACAGGGATAGTGGAGACCCAGTACTTC
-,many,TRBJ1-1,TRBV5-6,CASSLGVGGGTEAFF,TGTGCCAGCAGCTTGGGTGTGGGGGGCGGCACTGAAGCTTTCTTT
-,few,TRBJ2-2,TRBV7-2,CASSYTGYTGELFF,TGTGCCAGCAGCTATACGGGGTACACCGGGGAGCTGTTTTTT
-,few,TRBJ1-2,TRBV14,CASSQDLRLRDGYTF,TGTGCCAGCAGCCAAGATTTAAGGCTTAGGGATGGCTACACCTTC
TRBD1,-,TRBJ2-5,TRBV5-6,CASSPTGVWETQYF,TGTGCCAGCAGCCCAACAGGGGTCTGGGAGACCCAGTACTTC
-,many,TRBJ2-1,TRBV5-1,CASSFRQIAESSYNEQFF,TGCGCCAGCAGCTTTAGGCAGATAGCGGAGAGCTCCTACAATGAGCAGTTCTTC
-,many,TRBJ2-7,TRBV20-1,CSASRAGSREQYF,TGCAGTGCTAGTAGGGCAGGGAGTCGCGAGCAGTACTTC
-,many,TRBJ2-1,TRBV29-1,CSVELRSYNEQFF,TGCAGCGTTGAATTAAGGTCCTACAATGAGCAGTTCTTC
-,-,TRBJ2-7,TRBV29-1,CSVSRQEEQYF,TGCAGCGTGAGTCGACAGGAAGAGCAGTACTTC
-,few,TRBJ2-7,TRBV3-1,CASSQVTGSSYEQYF,TGTGCCAGCAGCCAAGTCACGGGAAGCTCCTACGAGCAGTACTTC
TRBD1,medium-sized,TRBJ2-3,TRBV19,CASTPSTGEGLDTQYF,TGTGCCAGTACACCATCGACAGGGGAAGGCCTGGATACGCAGTATTTT
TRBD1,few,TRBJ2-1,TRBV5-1,CASSWPPLGQGAYNEQFF,TGCGCCAGCAGCTGGCCCCCATTGGGCCAGGGGGCCTACAATGAGCAGTTCTTC
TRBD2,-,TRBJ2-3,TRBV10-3,CAISDPGLAGGPTDTQYF,TGTGCCATCAGTGATCCGGGACTAGCGGGAGGGCCAACAGATACGCAGTATTTT
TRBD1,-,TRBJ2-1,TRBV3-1,CASSHWTGLNEQFF,TGTGCCAGCAGCCATTGGACAGGGTTAAATGAGCAGTTCTTC
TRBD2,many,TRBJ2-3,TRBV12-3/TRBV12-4,CASSFAPSGGSTDTQYF,TGTGCCAGCAGTTTTGCCCCTAGCGGGGGATCCACAGATACGCAGTATTTT
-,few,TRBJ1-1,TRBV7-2,CASSLARARGTEAFF,TGTGCCAGCAGCTTAGCGCGGGCACGGGGGACTGAAGCTTTCTTT
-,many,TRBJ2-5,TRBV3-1,CASSQEQETQYF,TGTGCCAGCAGCCAAGAACAAGAGACCCAGTACTTC
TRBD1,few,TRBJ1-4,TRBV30,CAWSAYRGAGEKLFF,TGTGCCTGGAGTGCCTACAGGGGCGCCGGGGAAAAACTGTTTTTT